The present entry profiles one T cell receptor (beta chain) with its context. Its cognate antigen is unknown. Some clones are missing from TCRdb's copy, which holds only in-frame ones; the method was immunoSEQ multiplex PCR. This sample has about 800,000 clones, with about 96% found just once. The naive CD8 population came from CD45RO-negative cells selected for CCR7, without terminally differentiated effector memory CD45RA+ cells. Those who donated, Caucasian adults without exception, all lived in Nashville, Tennessee. This sample stems from a study of shared clonotypes between healthy human individuals. Overall study results and limits: Sampling used blood alone; tissue repertoires probably differ. Generation probability values for non-shared clonotypes were lower than those for clonotypes shared by all four donors. The small donor group covered limited genetic and exposure diversity.

Sequencing used naive CD8+ T cells sorted from blood. The sequence derives from a man aged 25 to 40 in good health.

CDR3 coding DNA: TGTGCCAGCAGCCCCCGGGTCTCAGGGAGCACTGAAGCTTTCTTT. This translates into CASSPRVSGSTEAFF. This chain links TRBV7-9 with TRBJ1-1, with D tentatively TRBD1 (5 bases). The germline V gene encodes CDR1 SEHNR and CDR2 FQNEAQ (reference sequence). The CDR3 totals 15 residues. V was pared by 5 bases and J by 4 bases, with 17 bases between.